This T cell receptor beta chain was retrieved from a study of Graves' ophthalmopathy and Graves' hyperthyroidism. CDR3 length: 16 amino acids. Germline loops: CDR1 DFQATT, CDR2 SNEGSKA (reference sequence). With 6 bases clipped from V and 0 bases from J, the junction kept 8 bases outside the gene matches. Amplification of TCR beta CDR3 regions used RNA transcripts. Investigators did first-round RT-PCR with HTBI primers, then second-round multiplex PCR. Using its own MiXCR run on the multiplex PCR reads, TCRdb lists one record per CDR3 protein. This repertoire shows 350,000 to 450,000 distinct CDR3 sequences, under 25% found once; its top ten account for under 3%. In its sample, this clonotype was seen many times.

The clonotype originates from a woman between 18 and 29 years old with stable Graves' hyperthyroidism. Sequencing was performed on peripheral blood. The rearrangement joins TRBV20-1 to TRBJ1-6; TRBD1 matches 7 bases. CDR3 bases: TGCAGTGCCTCCAGGACAGGAAGCTCCTATAATTCACCCCTCCACTTT. Its protein product is CSASRTGSSYNSPLHF.